This T cell receptor (beta chain) derives from a study of cytomegalovirus exposure and HLA in healthy donors. Study-level results: The study listed 164 cytomegalovirus-associated TCR beta chains. In vitro testing confirmed a few CMV-associated chains as specific for CMV antigens. The study found most TCR sequences rare, yet found some public TCRs in many donors. Reports showed the classifier diagnosing cytomegalovirus status with high specificity and sensitivity.

V was pared by 3 bases and J by 4 bases, with 5 bases between. The CDR3 loop spans 11 amino acids. Germline assignment: CDR1 SGHDT and CDR2 YYEEEE. Of note for this clone: Its target is unknown. Other DNA sequences in the sample encode the same CDR3.

Assay used: immunoSEQ multiplex PCR; TCRdb lists only in-frame clones, some missing. Of about 240,000 clones in the sample, around 88% are singletons; the top ten hold 1% to 1.5%. Input material: PBMCs. This sequence was found in a woman aged 25-40 years in good health and CMV-seropositive. V and J are TRBV5-6 and TRBJ2-7; D remains unclear. The CDR3 nucleotides read TGTGCCAGCAGCTCGCTATACGAGCAGTACTTC. Translated, it gives CASSSLYEQYF.